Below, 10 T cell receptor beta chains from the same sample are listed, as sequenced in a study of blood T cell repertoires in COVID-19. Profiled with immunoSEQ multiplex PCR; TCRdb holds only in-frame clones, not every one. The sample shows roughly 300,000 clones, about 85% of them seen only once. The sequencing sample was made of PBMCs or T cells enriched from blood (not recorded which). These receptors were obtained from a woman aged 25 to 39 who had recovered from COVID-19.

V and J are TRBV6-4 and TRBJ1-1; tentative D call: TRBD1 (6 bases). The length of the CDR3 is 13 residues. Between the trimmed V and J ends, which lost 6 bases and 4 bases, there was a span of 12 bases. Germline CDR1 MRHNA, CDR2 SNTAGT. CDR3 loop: CASSQTGFTEAFF. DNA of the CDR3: TGTGCCAGCAGCCAGACAGGATTCACTGAAGCTTTCTTT.

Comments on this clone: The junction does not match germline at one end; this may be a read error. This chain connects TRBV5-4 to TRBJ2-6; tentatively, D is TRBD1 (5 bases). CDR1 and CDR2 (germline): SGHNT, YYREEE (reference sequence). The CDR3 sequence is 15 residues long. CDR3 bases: TGTGCCAGCAGCTTGCGGACATCTGCGGCCAACGTCCTGACTTTC. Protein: CASSLRTSAANVLTF.

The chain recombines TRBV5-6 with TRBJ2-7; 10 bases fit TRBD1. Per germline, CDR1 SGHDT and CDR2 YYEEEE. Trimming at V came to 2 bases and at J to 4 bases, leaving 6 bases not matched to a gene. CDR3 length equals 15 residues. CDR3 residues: CASSFRGTGVYEQYF. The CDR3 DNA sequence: TGTGCCAGCAGCTTTCGCGGGACAGGGGTTTACGAGCAGTACTTC.

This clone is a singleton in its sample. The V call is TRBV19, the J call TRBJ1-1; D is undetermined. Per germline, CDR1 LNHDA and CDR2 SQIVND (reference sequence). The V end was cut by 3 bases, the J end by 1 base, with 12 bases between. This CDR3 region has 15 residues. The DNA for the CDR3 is TGTGCCAGTAGTATTGCAGGACTGGGGAACACTGAAGCTTTCTTT. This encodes CASSIAGLGNTEAFF. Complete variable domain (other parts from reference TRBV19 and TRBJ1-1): DGGITQSPKYLFRKEGQNVTLSCEQNLNHDAMYWYRQDPGQGLRLIYYSQIVNDFQKGDIAEGYSVSREKKESFPLTVTSAQKNPTAFYLCASSIAGLGNTEAFFGQGTRLTVV.

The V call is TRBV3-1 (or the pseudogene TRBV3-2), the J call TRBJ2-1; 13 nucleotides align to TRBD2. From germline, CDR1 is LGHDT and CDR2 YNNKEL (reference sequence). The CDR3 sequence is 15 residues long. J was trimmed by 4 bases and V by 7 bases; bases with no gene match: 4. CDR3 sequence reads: CASTTTSGGYNEQFF. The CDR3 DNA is TGTGCCAGCACCACGACTAGCGGGGGGTACAATGAGCAGTTCTTC.

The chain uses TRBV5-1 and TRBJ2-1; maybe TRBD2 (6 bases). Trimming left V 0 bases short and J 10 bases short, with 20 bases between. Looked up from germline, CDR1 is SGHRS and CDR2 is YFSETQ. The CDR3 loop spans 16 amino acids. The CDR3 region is CASSLELATVKMEQFF. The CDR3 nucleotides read TGCGCCAGCAGCTTGGAACTAGCCACGGTAAAAATGGAGCAGTTCTTC. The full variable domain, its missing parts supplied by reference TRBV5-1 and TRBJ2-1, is KAGVTQTPRYLIKTRGQQVTLSCSPISGHRSVSWYQQTPGQGLQFLFEYFSETQRNKGNFPGRFSGRQFSNSRSEMNVSTLELGDSALYLCASSLELATVKMEQFFGPGTRLTVL.

The CDR3 bases are TGTGCCACCAGCAGAGAAGGGGGCTACGAGCAGTACTTC. Protein product: CATSREGGYEQYF. The chain links TRBV15 to TRBJ2-7; maybe TRBD1 (6 bases). V lost 0 bases, J lost 3 bases, and 6 bases lay in between. The CDR3 loop spans 13 amino acids. CDR1 and CDR2 (germline): LNHNV, YYDKDF (reference sequence).

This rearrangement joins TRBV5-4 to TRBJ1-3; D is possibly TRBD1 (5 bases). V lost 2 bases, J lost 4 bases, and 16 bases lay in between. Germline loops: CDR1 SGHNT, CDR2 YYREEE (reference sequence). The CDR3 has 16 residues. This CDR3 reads CASSFYGALRGNTIYF. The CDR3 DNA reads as TGTGCCAGCAGCTTCTATGGGGCCCTGCGGGGAAACACCATATATTTT.

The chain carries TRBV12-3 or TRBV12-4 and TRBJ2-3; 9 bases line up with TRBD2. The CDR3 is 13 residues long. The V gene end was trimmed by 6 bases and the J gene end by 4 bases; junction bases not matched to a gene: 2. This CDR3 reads CASRRGGADTQYF. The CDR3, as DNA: TGTGCCAGCAGGCGGGGGGGGGCAGATACGCAGTATTTT.

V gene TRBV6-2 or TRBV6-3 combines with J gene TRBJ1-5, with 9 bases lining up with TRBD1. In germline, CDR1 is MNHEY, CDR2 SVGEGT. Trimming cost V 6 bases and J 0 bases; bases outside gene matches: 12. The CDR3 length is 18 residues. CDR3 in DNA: TGTGCCAGCAGACCTACAGGGGGCGACTGGCATAGCAATCAGCCCCAGCATTTT. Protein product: CASRPTGGDWHSNQPQHF.